The 15 T cell receptor beta chains below were found in one sample sequenced in a study of T cells in Graves' hyperthyroidism and ophthalmopathy. Amplified regions were TCR beta CDR3 sequences from RNA transcripts. Carried out on the TCR CDR3, a first-round RT-PCR used the HTBI primer set. TCRdb redid the calling of the multiplex PCR reads with MiXCR, one entry per CDR3 protein. Of 370,000 or so distinct CDR3 sequences in the sample, approximately 15% were seen once. Sequencing used blood. All receptors come from a woman between 18 and 29 years old with Graves' hyperthyroidism that later progressed to Graves' ophthalmopathy.

The V call is TRBV18, the J call TRBJ2-3; D not resolved. This CDR3 contains 15 residues. V gave up 0 bases and J gave up 0 bases, with 7 bases separating them. CDR1 is KGHSH and CDR2 is LQKENI in the germline V gene. The CDR3, as DNA: TGTGCCAGCTCACCACCAGTCCGGAGCACAGATACGCAGTATTTT. It encodes CASSPPVRSTDTQYF.

This clonotype came up many times. V and J are TRBV28 and TRBJ2-7, with TRBD2 identical over 13 bases. CDR3 size: 17 residues. After removal of 5 bases from V and 2 bases from J, the junction contained 9 bases not matched to a gene. CDR1 MDHEN and CDR2 SYDVKM come from the germline V gene. The CDR3 sequence is CASSTGLAGSRAYEQYF. The DNA for the CDR3 is TGTGCCAGCAGTACGGGACTAGCGGGAAGTAGGGCCTACGAGCAGTACTTC.

This clonotype was recorded many times. Germline is not matched at one junction end, which may reflect a read error. The chain joins TRBV3-1 to TRBJ2-7, with D uncertain. The CDR3 totals 14 residues. The germline gives CDR1 LGHDT, CDR2 YNNKEL (reference sequence). CDR3 in amino acids: CASSQGIGSNEQYF. In DNA form, the CDR3 reads TGTGCCAGCAGCCAAGGTATTGGCTCCAACGAGCAGTACTTC.

This clonotype was found many times. This chain connects TRBV5-1 to TRBJ2-2; D is perhaps TRBD1 (5 bases). Germline lookup yields CDR1 SGHRS and CDR2 YFSETQ. This CDR3 has 15 amino acids. V was pared by 7 bases and J by 0 bases, with 13 bases between. CDR3 sequence: CASALGQTNTGELFF. For the CDR3, the DNA is TGCGCCAGCGCCCTGGGGCAGACGAACACCGGGGAGCTGTTTTTT.

Ten or more counts support this clonotype. J is TRBJ2-7 and V is TRBV29-1; D is perhaps TRBD1 (5 bases). V dropped 4 bases and J dropped 3 bases, with 22 bases sitting between them. CDR1 and CDR2 (germline): SQVTM, ANQGSEA. CDR3 size: 16 residues. The CDR3 DNA reads as TGCAGCGTTGGACTGATAAGGGGCGTCCCCTACTACGAGCAGTACTTC. Amino acid sequence: CSVGLIRGVPYYEQYF.

With regard to this clonotype: One end of the junction varies from germline; a read error may be responsible. The genes are TRBV9 and TRBJ2-1; no firm D call. The CDR3 contains 11 residues. The germline V gene has CDR1 SGDLS and CDR2 YYNGEE. The DNA for the CDR3 is TGTGCCAGCAGCTCAAGTCATGAGCAGCTCTTC. Its protein product is CASSSSHEQLF.

Concerning this clonotype itself: This may come from a read error, since a much larger clone is one base off. The chain joins TRBV11-2 to TRBJ2-3, with a tentative D call TRBD2 (6 bases). The V end was cut by 1 base, the J end by 1 base, with 9 bases between. CDR1 and CDR2 (germline): SGHAT, FQNNGV. The CDR3 length is 15 residues. This CDR3 is CASSLAGLRTDTQYF. DNA for the CDR3: TGTGCCAGCAGCTTAGCGGGACTCCGCACAGATACGCAGTATTTT. The variable domain in full, with the rest retrieved from reference TRBV11-2 and TRBJ2-3, is EAGVAQSPRYKIIEKRQSVAFWCNPISGHATLYWYQQILGQGPKLLIQFQNNGVVDDSQLPKDRFSAERLKGVDSTLKIQPAKLEDSAVYLCASSLAGLRTDTQYFGPGTRLTVL.

This clonotype has only a few counts. The V call is TRBV6-5, the J call TRBJ2-1, with D possibly matching TRBD1 (5 bases). Germline V lookup: CDR1 MNHEY, CDR2 SVGAGI. V lost 2 bases to trimming and J lost 0 bases, with 14 bases between them. The CDR3 consists of 17 residues. The CDR3 sequence: CASSYGTGLISYNEQFF. CDR3 nucleotides: TGTGCCAGCAGTTACGGTACAGGCCTTATCTCCTACAATGAGCAGTTCTTC.

Many counts were recorded for this clonotype. The CDR3 DNA reads as TGTGCCAGCATCCCCGCGATCGGGGAGCTGTTTTTT. Protein sequence: CASIPAIGELFF. J is TRBJ2-2 and V is TRBV28; no clear D. CDR1 is MDHEN, CDR2 SYDVKM, per germline. This CDR3 spans 12 amino acids. The germline V and J ends were trimmed by 7 bases and 7 bases, with 10 bases remaining between them.

The chain uses TRBV4-1 and TRBJ2-3; 8 bases are shared with TRBD2. Germline CDR1 reads MGHRA; CDR2 reads YSYEKL. The CDR3 spans 17 residues. V lost 0 bases and J lost 4; bases outside the gene matches: 9. The CDR3 loop reads CASSQESSGSSPDTQYF. CDR3 sequence (DNA): TGCGCCAGCAGCCAAGAGTCAAGCGGGAGTTCGCCAGATACGCAGTATTTT.

This clonotype was detected many times. The rearrangement links TRBV11-2 to TRBJ2-7; D ambiguous. CDR3 length: 18 amino acids. Trimming shortened V by 2 bases and J by 0 bases, and 20 bases separated the two germline ends. CDR1 and CDR2 (germline): SGHAT, FQNNGV. DNA for the CDR3: TGTGCCAGCAGCTTAAGGCGCATACGCGCGTTCTCCTCCTACGAGCAGTACTTC. The encoded protein is CASSLRRIRAFSSYEQYF.

There are a few counts of this clonotype. V usage is TRBV6-2 or TRBV6-3 and J usage is TRBJ2-7, with 9 bases lining up with TRBD2. This CDR3 has 15 amino acids. V was pared by 4 bases and J by 4 bases, with 8 bases of the junction left unmatched. Germline lookup yields CDR1 MNHEY and CDR2 SVGEGT. This chain's CDR3 is CASSSGGRARYEQYF. The CDR3 coding sequence is TGTGCCAGCAGTTCGGGCGGGAGGGCCAGGTACGAGCAGTACTTC.

This clonotype was counted ten times or more. The CDR3 nucleotides are TGCGCCAGCAGCCTGGGACAGGACTACGAGCAGTACTTC. Amino acid sequence: CASSLGQDYEQYF. The chain employs TRBV5-1 and TRBJ2-7; TRBD1 matches 8 bases. The germline V gene encodes CDR1 SGHRS and CDR2 YFSETQ. This CDR3 spans 13 amino acids. After removal of 4 bases from V and 3 bases from J, the junction contained 3 bases not matched to a gene.

This clonotype was detected many times. The chain couples TRBV12-3 or TRBV12-4 to TRBJ2-5, with 7 bases matching TRBD2. Trimming at V came to 5 bases and at J to 1 base, leaving 4 bases not matched to a gene. The CDR3 has 14 residues. CDR3 nucleotides: TGTGCCAGCAGTAACGGACTAGTCCAAGAGACCCAGTACTTC. Its translation: CASSNGLVQETQYF.

The chain recombines TRBV5-5 with TRBJ2-1; weak D call: TRBD2 (5 bases). There are 17 residues in the CDR3. From germline, CDR1 is SGHKS and CDR2 YYEKEE (reference sequence). V shed 0 bases and J shed 4 bases, with 17 bases lying between them. CDR3 sequence: CASSLAASGRTYNEQFF. DNA of the CDR3: TGTGCCAGCAGCTTGGCAGCGAGCGGCAGGACTTACAATGAGCAGTTCTTC.